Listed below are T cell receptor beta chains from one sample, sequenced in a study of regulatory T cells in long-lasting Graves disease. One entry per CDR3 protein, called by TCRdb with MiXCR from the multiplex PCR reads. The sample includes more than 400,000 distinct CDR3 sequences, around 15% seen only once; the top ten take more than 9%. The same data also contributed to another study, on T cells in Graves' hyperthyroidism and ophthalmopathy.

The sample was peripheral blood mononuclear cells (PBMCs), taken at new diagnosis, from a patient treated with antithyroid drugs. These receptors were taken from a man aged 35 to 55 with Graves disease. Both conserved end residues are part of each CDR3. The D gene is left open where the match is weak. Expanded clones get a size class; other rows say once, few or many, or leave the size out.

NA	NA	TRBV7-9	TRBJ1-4	CASSVTVNEKLFF	TGTGCCAGCAGCGTGACAGTTAATGAAAAACTGTTTTTT
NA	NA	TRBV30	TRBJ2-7	CAWGPTGTGGLAASYEQYF	TGTGCCTGGGGACCGACCGGGACAGGGGGACTAGCGGCCTCCTACGAGCAGTACTTC
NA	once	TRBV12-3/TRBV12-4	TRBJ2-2	CASSYITVKLDTGELFF	TGTGCCAGCAGTTATATAACAGTAAAGCTAGACACCGGGGAGCTGTTTTTT
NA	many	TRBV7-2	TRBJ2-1	CASFPPRGAAYNEQFF	TGTGCCAGCTTCCCACCCAGGGGCGCGGCCTACAATGAGCAGTTCTTC
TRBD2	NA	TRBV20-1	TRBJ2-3	CSADSTGTSGAADF	TGCAGTGCTGACTCAACCGGGACTAGCGGGGCGGCGGATTTT
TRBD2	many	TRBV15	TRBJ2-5	CATSRVSGSGLETQYF	TGTGCCACCAGCAGAGTTAGCGGGAGCGGTTTAGAGACCCAGTACTTC
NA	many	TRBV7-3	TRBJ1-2	CASSLKGQGYGYTF	TGTGCCAGCAGCTTAAAGGGTCAGGGGTATGGCTACACCTTC
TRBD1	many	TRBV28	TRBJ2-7	CASSYQTGYVYEQYF	TGTGCCAGCAGTTACCAGACAGGGTACGTGTACGAGCAGTACTTC
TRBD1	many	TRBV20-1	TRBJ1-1	CSATRTGGFSEAFF	TGCAGTGCTACCCGGACAGGGGGCTTCTCTGAAGCTTTCTTT
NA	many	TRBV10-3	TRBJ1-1	CAISTRGMAEAFF	TGTGCCATCAGCACCAGGGGAATGGCTGAAGCTTTCTTT
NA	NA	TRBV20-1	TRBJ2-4	CSAIRVADIQYF	TGCAGTGCTATACGGGTTGCGGACATTCAGTACTTC
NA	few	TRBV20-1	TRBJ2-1	CSAGDITSYNEQFF	TGCAGTGCTGGGGACATTACCTCCTACAATGAGCAGTTCTTC
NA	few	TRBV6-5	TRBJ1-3	CASSSRPIGNTIYF	TGTGCCAGCAGTTCAAGGCCGATTGGAAACACCATATATTTT
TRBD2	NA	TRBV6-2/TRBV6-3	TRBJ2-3	CASSYEGAGRNTQYF	TGTGCCAGCAGTTACGAGGGAGCGGGGAGGAATACGCAGTATTTT
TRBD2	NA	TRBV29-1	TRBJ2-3	CSARVAGGLTDTQYF	TGCAGCGCAAGAGTAGCGGGAGGGCTGACAGATACGCAGTATTTT
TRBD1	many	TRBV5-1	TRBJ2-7	CASRLDRASEQYF	TGCGCCAGCAGACTCGACAGGGCCAGCGAGCAGTACTTC
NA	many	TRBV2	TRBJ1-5	CASSASFNQPQHF	TGTGCCAGCAGTGCAAGCTTCAATCAGCCCCAGCATTTT
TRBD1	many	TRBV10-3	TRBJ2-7	CAISDSGQRRGEQYF	TGTGCCATCAGTGATTCGGGACAGCGTAGAGGGGAGCAGTACTTC
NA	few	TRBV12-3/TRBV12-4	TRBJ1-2	CASSPGGGYTF	TGTGCCAGCAGTCCGGGGGGCGGCTACACCTTC
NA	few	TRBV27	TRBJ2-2	CASSLSSGINAGELFF	TGTGCCAGCAGTTTATCTTCCGGAATCAACGCCGGGGAGCTGTTTTTT
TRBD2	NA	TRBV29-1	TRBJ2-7	CSAVIREGYEQYF	TGCAGCGCTGTCATCAGGGAGGGGTACGAGCAGTACTTC
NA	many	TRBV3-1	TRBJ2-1	CASSQGPGYNEQFF	TGTGCCAGCAGTCAGGGCCCGGGGTACAATGAGCAGTTCTTC
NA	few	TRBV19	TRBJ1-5	CASSISWQDGNQPQHF	TGTGCCAGTAGTATCTCTTGGCAGGACGGGAATCAGCCCCAGCATTTT
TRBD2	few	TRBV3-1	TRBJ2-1	CASSLGLEDNEQFF	TGTGCCAGCAGCCTGGGACTAGAGGACAATGAGCAGTTCTTC
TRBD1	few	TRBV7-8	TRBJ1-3	CASSIGQGSSGNTIYF	TGTGCCAGCAGCATCGGACAGGGTTCCTCTGGAAACACCATATATTTT
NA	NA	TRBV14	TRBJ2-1	CASSQKASEVRGPYNEQFF	TGTGCCAGCAGCCAGAAAGCAAGTGAGGTTAGAGGGCCCTACAATGAGCAGTTCTTC
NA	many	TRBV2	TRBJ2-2	CASSVRRNTGELFF	TGTGCCAGCAGTGTACGGCGGAACACCGGGGAGCTGTTTTTT
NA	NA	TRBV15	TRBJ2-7	CATSSEDRWDSEQYF	TGTGCCACCAGCTCTGAGGATAGATGGGACTCCGAGCAGTACTTC
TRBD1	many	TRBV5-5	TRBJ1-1	CASSCPGGGAEAFF	TGTGCCAGCAGCTGTCCAGGGGGAGGCGCTGAAGCTTTCTTT
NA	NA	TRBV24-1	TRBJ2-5	CATSDPTGTTQETQYF	TGTGCCACCAGTGATCCGACCGGGACAACACAAGAGACCCAGTACTTC
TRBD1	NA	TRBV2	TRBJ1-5	CASSVPNRGGNQPQHF	TGTGCCAGCAGTGTTCCTAACAGGGGAGGCAATCAGCCCCAGCATTTT
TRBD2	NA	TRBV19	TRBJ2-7	CASAEAGGTPSQYF	TGTGCCAGTGCCGAGGCGGGAGGGACCCCGAGCCAGTACTTC
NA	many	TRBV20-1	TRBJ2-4	CSARGGGKNIQYF	TGCAGTGCTAGAGGAGGAGGGAAAAACATTCAGTACTTC
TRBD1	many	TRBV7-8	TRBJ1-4	CASSLGRTGRDEKLFF	TGTGCCAGCAGCTTAGGACGGACAGGGAGGGATGAAAAACTGTTTTTT
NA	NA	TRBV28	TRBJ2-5	CTSSLSGQETQYF	TGTACCAGCAGTTTATCAGGCCAAGAGACCCAGTACTTC
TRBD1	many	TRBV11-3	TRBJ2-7	CASSLDRTEQYF	TGTGCCAGCAGCTTGGACAGGACCGAGCAGTACTTC
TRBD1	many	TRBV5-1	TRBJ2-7	CASSTQGQGGYEQYF	TGCGCCAGCAGTACCCAGGGACAGGGGGGCTACGAGCAGTACTTC
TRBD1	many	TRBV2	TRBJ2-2	CASSPRTGDVRELFF	TGTGCCAGCAGCCCCAGGACAGGGGACGTGCGGGAGCTGTTTTTT
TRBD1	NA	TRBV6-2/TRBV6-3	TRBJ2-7	CASSYSGTGTTYEQYF	TGTGCCAGCAGTTACTCCGGGACAGGGACTACCTACGAGCAGTACTTC
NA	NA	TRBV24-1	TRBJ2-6	CATSDTNLSGANVLTF	TGTGCCACCAGTGATACGAACCTCTCTGGGGCCAACGTCCTGACTTTC
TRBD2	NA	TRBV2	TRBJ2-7	CASKDAGTSISEQYF	TGTGCCAGCAAAGACGCCGGGACTAGCATTTCCGAGCAGTACTTC
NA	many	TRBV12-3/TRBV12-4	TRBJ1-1	CASSYDGPNTEAFF	TGTGCCAGCAGCTATGACGGACCGAACACTGAAGCTTTCTTT
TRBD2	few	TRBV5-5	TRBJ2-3	CASSPYGLAGSTDTQYF	TGTGCCAGCAGCCCCTACGGACTAGCGGGAAGCACAGATACGCAGTATTTT
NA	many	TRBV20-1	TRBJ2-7	CSARDPLGALQYF	TGCAGTGCTAGAGATCCATTAGGGGCCCTGCAGTACTTC
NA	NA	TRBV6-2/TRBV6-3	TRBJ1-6	CASSTDGNSPLHF	TGTGCCAGCAGTACGGACGGAAATTCACCCCTCCACTTT
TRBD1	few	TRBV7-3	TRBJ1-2	CASSLGDSGYTF	TGTGCCAGCAGCTTGGGGGACAGTGGCTACACCTTC
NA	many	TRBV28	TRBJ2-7	CASRVSDEQYF	TGTGCCAGCAGGGTTTCCGACGAGCAGTACTTC
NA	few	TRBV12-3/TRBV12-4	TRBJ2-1	CASSLLLIGDEQFF	TGTGCCAGCAGTTTACTACTAATAGGCGATGAGCAGTTCTTC
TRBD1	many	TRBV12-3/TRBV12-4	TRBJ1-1	CASSFKDRAPEAFF	TGTGCCAGCAGTTTTAAGGACAGGGCCCCTGAAGCTTTCTTT
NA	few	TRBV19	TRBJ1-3	CASGTNSAGNTIYF	TGTGCCAGTGGGACAAATTCAGCTGGAAACACCATATATTTT
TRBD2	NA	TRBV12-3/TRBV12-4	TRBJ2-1	CASRTGTSATPSSYNEQFF	TGTGCCAGCAGAACCGGGACTAGTGCTACTCCCAGCTCCTACAATGAGCAGTTCTTC
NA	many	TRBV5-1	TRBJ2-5	CASSLVSQGETQYF	TGCGCCAGCAGCTTGGTGAGCCAGGGAGAGACCCAGTACTTC